Listed below are T cell receptor beta chains from one sample, sequenced in a study of a mutant IDH1 vaccine in newly diagnosed glioma. Assay: immunoSEQ multiplex PCR; the TCRdb copy retains only in-frame clones and omits some. The repertoire holds roughly 40,000 clones, with approximately 91% as singletons. These receptors have no known antigen. The specimen comprised PBMCs, sampled from a glioma patient whose treatment included an IDH1 peptide vaccine. The receptors here all came from a man aged 50-59 years with glioma. CDR3s include the opening cysteine and the closing phenylalanine or tryptophan. Fields, in order: D gene, V gene, J gene, CDR3 DNA, CDR3 protein. The D gene is left open where the match is weak.

D: -
V: TRBV5-6
J: TRBJ1-2
DNA: TGTGCCAGCAGCCCTGGCGCTCTCAACTATGGCTACACCTTC
CDR3: CASSPGALNYGYTF

D: -
V: TRBV5-5
J: TRBJ2-5
DNA: TGTGCCAGCAGCCCCGGAGGGCAGCAGGAGACCCAGTACTTC
CDR3: CASSPGGQQETQYF

D: -
V: TRBV4-1
J: TRBJ2-7
DNA: TGCGCCAGCAGTCTACAGGTAGTCAACTACGAGCAGTACTTC
CDR3: CASSLQVVNYEQYF

D: TRBD2
V: TRBV11-2
J: TRBJ2-5
DNA: TGTGCCAGCAGCTTCAGCGGGAGGGTAGGAGAGACCCAGTACTTC
CDR3: CASSFSGRVGETQYF

D: TRBD1
V: TRBV4-3
J: TRBJ1-4
DNA: TGCGCCAGCAGCTCAAGTCCTGGCTGGACAGGGGAGGAAAAACTGTTTTTT
CDR3: CASSSSPGWTGEEKLFF

D: -
V: TRBV15
J: TRBJ2-7
DNA: TGTGCCACCAGCAGAGGAGGGGGTATTGCTTACGAGCAGTACTTC
CDR3: CATSRGGGIAYEQYF

D: -
V: TRBV4-1
J: TRBJ2-7
DNA: TGCGCCAGCAGCCAATCGACCCTCTACGAGCAGTACTTC
CDR3: CASSQSTLYEQYF

D: -
V: TRBV7-9
J: TRBJ1-2
DNA: TGTGCCAGCAGCTTAGTGCCCAGATACTATGGCTACACCTTC
CDR3: CASSLVPRYYGYTF

D: -
V: TRBV6-6
J: TRBJ1-5
DNA: TGTGCCAGCTATGGGACGAATAGCAATCAGCCCCAGCATTTT
CDR3: CASYGTNSNQPQHF

D: -
V: TRBV15
J: TRBJ2-7
DNA: TGTGCCACCAGCAGAGTAGGCCGAGAGCAGTACTTC
CDR3: CATSRVGREQYF

D: TRBD1
V: TRBV6-5
J: TRBJ1-1
DNA: TGTGCCAGCAGTGTAAACAGGGGGAACACTGAAGCTTTCTTT
CDR3: CASSVNRGNTEAFF

D: -
V: TRBV21-1
J: TRBJ2-3
DNA: TGTGCCAGCAGCAAAGATTTGGGACAGGGAATAGATACGCAGTATTTT
CDR3: CASSKDLGQGIDTQYF

D: -
V: TRBV19
J: TRBJ2-2
DNA: TGTGCCAGTAGGCCTCTAGGGGGGTACACCGGGGAGCTGTTTTTT
CDR3: CASRPLGGYTGELFF

D: -
V: TRBV9
J: TRBJ1-1
DNA: TGTGCCAGCAGCGTAGGACTAACTGAAGTGTACACTGAAGCTTTCTTT
CDR3: CASSVGLTEVYTEAFF

D: -
V: TRBV7-6
J: TRBJ1-1
DNA: TGTGCCAGCAGCCCTCGGACGGGGAACACTGAAGCTTTCTTT
CDR3: CASSPRTGNTEAFF

D: -
V: TRBV19
J: TRBJ2-7
DNA: TGTGCCAGTAGTCCAGGGAACGAGCAGTACTTC
CDR3: CASSPGNEQYF

D: -
V: TRBV5-6
J: TRBJ2-7
DNA: TGTGCCAGCCGCCCGGGAATAAGTTGGACAGTCAACTACGAGCAGTACTTC
CDR3: CASRPGISWTVNYEQYF

D: -
V: TRBV4-3
J: TRBJ2-1
DNA: TGCGCCAGCAGCAGGGATACCGGAGCCTACAATGAGCAGTTCTTC
CDR3: CASSRDTGAYNEQFF

D: TRBD2
V: TRBV10-3
J: TRBJ2-3
DNA: TGTGCCATAAATAGCGGGATTGAGGCAGATACGCAGTATTTT
CDR3: CAINSGIEADTQYF

D: -
V: TRBV7-8
J: TRBJ1-1
DNA: TGTGCCAGCAGCGCGACAGAGAACACTGAAGCTTTCTTT
CDR3: CASSATENTEAFF

D: TRBD1
V: TRBV4-1
J: TRBJ1-3
DNA: TGCGCCAGCAGCCAAGGCGCAGGGGGCATATCTGGAAACACCATATATTTT
CDR3: CASSQGAGGISGNTIYF

D: -
V: TRBV29-1
J: TRBJ1-2
DNA: TGCAGCGTTGAAGATCGGGGGGTTCGACAGCGCTACACCTTC
CDR3: CSVEDRGVRQRYTF

D: -
V: TRBV18
J: TRBJ1-6
DNA: TGTGCCAGCTCACCAGAGCAGGGTAATTCACCCCTCCACTTT
CDR3: CASSPEQGNSPLHF

D: -
V: TRBV10-2
J: TRBJ2-1
DNA: TGCGCCAGCAGTGAGGGGAGCTCCTACAATGAGCAGTTCTTC
CDR3: CASSEGSSYNEQFF

D: -
V: TRBV4-3
J: TRBJ2-1
DNA: TGCGCCAGCAGCCAATCCCATATCTCACTGAACTCCTACAATGAGCAGTTCTTC
CDR3: CASSQSHISLNSYNEQFF

D: TRBD1
V: TRBV7-2
J: TRBJ1-1
DNA: TGTGCCAGCAGACAGACAGGGGGCAACGCGAACACTGAAGCTTTCTTT
CDR3: CASRQTGGNANTEAFF

D: -
V: TRBV5-1
J: TRBJ2-7
DNA: TGCGCCAGCAGCTACCCCGGGGTTACCTACGAGCAGTACTTC
CDR3: CASSYPGVTYEQYF

D: -
V: TRBV7-7
J: TRBJ2-3
DNA: TGTGCTAGCAGCTTATTGCCGGTGCTATCCTGGGGCACAGATACGCAGTATTTT
CDR3: CASSLLPVLSWGTDTQYF